These 30 T cell receptor beta chains came from one sample sequenced in a study of cytomegalovirus exposure and HLA in healthy donors. Primers included in the PCR were 60 Vbeta and 13 Jbeta primers. The data were produced by immunoSEQ multiplex PCR, yet TCRdb's version contains in-frame clones alone and is incomplete. The data contain approximately 100,000 clones, 84% of them singletons. The sequenced sample consisted of PBMCs. These receptors came from a woman aged 18-30 years in good health and CMV-seronegative.

This chain uses TRBV4-3 with TRBJ1-3; the D gene is possibly TRBD1 (6 bases). The CDR3 extends over 17 amino acids. Germline V gives CDR1 LGHNA, CDR2 YSLEER. The V end was cut by 2 bases, the J end by 4 bases, with 18 bases between. For the CDR3, the DNA is TGCGCCAGCAGCCAACTCACAGGGAGTTCCCCAGGAAACACCATATATTTT. Its translation: CASSQLTGSSPGNTIYF.

The chain employs TRBV5-1 and TRBJ2-3, with D tentatively TRBD2 (7 bases). The ends were cut back, 1 base at V and 3 bases at J, with 12 bases in the middle. Looked up from germline, CDR1 is SGHRS and CDR2 is YFSETQ. This CDR3 comprises 15 residues. The CDR3 region has the DNA TGCGCCAGCAGCTTGAGGGGGGGCCTAACAGATACGCAGTATTTT. Amino acids: CASSLRGGLTDTQYF.

The chain has TRBV5-1 and TRBJ1-1; D is uncertain. The CDR3 sequence is 16 residues long. V dropped 1 base and J dropped 4 bases, with 17 bases sitting between them. Germline CDR1 is SGHRS and CDR2 is YFSETQ. In nucleotides, the CDR3 is TGCGCCAGCAGCTTGTTGGGCCTCCGAGGGAGCACTGAAGCTTTCTTT. Translating gives CASSLLGLRGSTEAFF.

This chain joins TRBV4-1 and TRBJ2-1; 12 bases agree with TRBD2. The CDR3 is 18 amino acids. Germline CDR1 and CDR2: MGHRA and YSYEKL. V lost 1 base, J lost 5 bases, and 9 bases stayed unmatched. The CDR3 DNA reads TGCGCCAGCAGCCAAGGTATGGCTAGCGGGAGGGCTCACAATGAGCAGTTCTTC. It specifies CASSQGMASGRAHNEQFF.

This clone was found a few times. The chain carries TRBV27 and TRBJ1-4; D uncertain. The germline V gene has CDR1 MNHEY and CDR2 SMNVEV (reference sequence). This CDR3 spans 15 amino acids. Deletions cut 2 bases from V and 5 bases from J, with 12 bases between. The CDR3 DNA sequence: TGTGCCAGCAGTTTAAGGCCGGGTCAAAATGAAAAACTGTTTTTT. Its protein is CASSLRPGQNEKLFF.

The V and J genes are TRBV5-6 and TRBJ1-2; D is ambiguous. The CDR3 has 16 amino acids. Germline loops: CDR1 SGHDT, CDR2 YYEEEE. V gave up 3 bases and J gave up 0 bases, with 15 bases separating them. CDR3 bases: TGTGCCAGCAGCTCCCGGACGGAGGCCCCTAACTATGGCTACACCTTC. It yields the protein CASSSRTEAPNYGYTF.

V is TRBV2 and J is TRBJ2-3; 10 bases fit TRBD2. Per germline, CDR1 SNHLY and CDR2 FYNNEI. J was trimmed by 0 bases and V by 2 bases; bases with no gene match: 5. The CDR3 totals 17 residues. CDR3 nucleotide sequence: TGTGCCAGCAGTGAATGGGAGACTAGCGGGAGCACAGATACGCAGTATTTT. Its protein product is CASSEWETSGSTDTQYF.

The chain is built from TRBV29-1 and TRBJ1-4; 8 nucleotides line up with TRBD1. The CDR3 sequence is 14 residues long. Losses at the gene ends were 3 bases for V and 7 bases for J; bases not matched to a gene: 7. The germline gives CDR1 SQVTM, CDR2 ANQGSEA. The DNA for the CDR3 is TGCAGCGTTGACGCCGGGACAGGTGGTGAAAAACTGTTTTTT. It specifies CSVDAGTGGEKLFF.

The chain has TRBV6-5 and TRBJ1-5; TRBD1 is a possible D gene (5 bases). Between the trimmed V and J ends, which lost 0 bases and 2 bases, there was a span of 11 bases. This CDR3 is 16 amino acids long. Germline V lookup: CDR1 MNHEY, CDR2 SVGAGI. CDR3 nucleotide sequence: TGTGCCAGCAGTTACTCAGCAGGGTCGGGCAATCAGCCCCAGCATTTT. Protein sequence: CASSYSAGSGNQPQHF.

The CDR3 spells CASSLPQTGELFF. The CDR3 region has the DNA TGTGCCAGCAGCTTGCCCCAGACAGGGGAACTGTTTTTT. The chain has TRBV5-6 and TRBJ1-4; 8 positions agree with TRBD1. In germline, CDR1 is SGHDT, CDR2 YYEEEE. V lost 1 base and J lost 12; bases outside the gene matches: 5. CDR3 length equals 13 residues.

The chain couples TRBV19 to TRBJ2-5; D possibly corresponds to TRBD1 (6 bases). Looked up from germline, CDR1 is LNHDA and CDR2 is SQIVND (reference sequence). V lost 0 bases, J lost 7 bases, and 9 bases lay in between. The CDR3 is 13 residues long. The CDR3 sequence is CASSIDQGRTQYF. CDR3 bases: TGTGCCAGTAGTATAGACCAGGGGAGGACCCAGTACTTC.

This clone was observed a handful of times. The chain uses TRBV11-2 and TRBJ2-7, with 11 bases matching TRBD2. The CDR3 totals 15 residues. The V gene end was trimmed by 5 bases and the J gene end by 3 bases; junction bases not matched to a gene: 6. CDR1 SGHAT and CDR2 FQNNGV come from the germline V gene. The CDR3 region is CASSPGLADIYEQYF. CDR3 sequence (DNA): TGTGCCAGCAGCCCGGGACTAGCGGACATCTACGAGCAGTACTTC.

V usage is TRBV7-3 and J usage is TRBJ2-1; TRBD2 matches at 10 bases. Trimming at V came to 8 bases and at J to 2 bases, leaving 6 bases not matched to a gene. This CDR3 has 15 residues. Germline loops: CDR1 SGHTA, CDR2 FQGTGA. The CDR3 loop reads CASGLSGGPYNEQFF. In DNA, the CDR3 is TGTGCCAGCGGCCTTAGCGGGGGGCCCTACAATGAGCAGTTCTTC.

The V and J genes are TRBV28 and TRBJ2-7; D is possibly TRBD1 (5 bases). V shed 4 bases and J shed 2 bases, with 21 bases lying between them. The germline V gene encodes CDR1 MDHEN and CDR2 SYDVKM. CDR3 length equals 17 residues. This chain's CDR3 is CASSSLGSPMGPYEQYF. CDR3 nucleotides: TGTGCCAGCAGTTCCTTGGGCTCTCCGATGGGGCCCTACGAGCAGTACTTC.

CDR3 coding DNA: TGTGCCAGCAGCCGGGGGATAGTGACGCCCCTTGGGGATACGCAGTATTTT. Translated, it gives CASSRGIVTPLGDTQYF. The J gene is TRBJ2-3, the V gene TRBV7-9; the D gene is possibly TRBD2 (6 bases). Germline CDR1 SEHNR, CDR2 FQNEAQ (reference sequence). V was shortened by 5 bases and J by 6 bases, with 24 bases between the two germline ends. The CDR3 is 17 amino acids.

This clone was recorded only once. This chain uses TRBV29-1 with TRBJ2-7; D remains unclear. There are 12 residues in the CDR3. The germline CDR1 and CDR2 sequences are SQVTM and ANQGSEA. V lost 6 bases to trimming and J lost 0 bases, with 9 bases between them. The CDR3 DNA sequence: TGCAGCGTGACACAGAGCTCCTACGAGCAGTACTTC. This encodes CSVTQSSYEQYF.

The rearrangement joins TRBV28 to TRBJ1-5, with D possibly matching TRBD1 (6 bases). The CDR3 totals 13 residues. Germline-derived CDR1 and CDR2 are MDHEN and SYDVKM. The ends were cut back, 4 bases at V and 7 bases at J, with 11 bases in the middle. DNA for the CDR3: TGTGCCAGCAGTTGGGGACATCTCCAGCCCCAGCATTTT. This codes for CASSWGHLQPQHF.

The V call is TRBV19, the J call TRBJ1-1; 9 bases map to TRBD1. The CDR3 sequence is 14 residues long. The germline gives CDR1 LNHDA, CDR2 SQIVND (reference sequence). Germline trimming cut 3 bases from V and 5 bases from J; bases unmatched to any gene: 4. CDR3 protein: CASSISTGGTEAFF. The CDR3 nucleotides are TGTGCCAGTAGTATCTCGACAGGGGGTACTGAAGCTTTCTTT.

J is TRBJ2-3 and V is TRBV4-2; possibly TRBD2 for D (6 bases). CDR1 LGHNA and CDR2 YNFKEQ come from the germline V gene. The CDR3 consists of 17 residues. Between the trimmed V and J ends, which lost 4 bases and 2 bases, there was a span of 19 bases. The CDR3: CASSPQGWASDTDTQYF. The CDR3 region has the DNA TGTGCCAGCAGCCCACAAGGGTGGGCTAGCGACACAGATACGCAGTATTTT.

CDR3 nucleotides: TGTGCCAGTAGTCCACTGGTTAGTAGCAATCAGCCCCAGCATTTT. This codes for CASSPLVSSNQPQHF. This chain links TRBV19 with TRBJ1-5; D remains unclear. There are 15 residues in the CDR3. Germline values: CDR1 LNHDA, CDR2 SQIVND (reference sequence). Trimming cost V 5 bases and J 0 bases, with 11 bases left between them.

The chain couples TRBV27 to TRBJ2-5; TRBD1 aligns across 7 bases. The CDR3 is made up of 13 amino acids. Germline V gene lookup returns CDR1 MNHEY and CDR2 SMNVEV (reference sequence). Unmatched junction bases numbered 9, after V lost 5 bases and J lost 9 bases. The DNA for the CDR3 is TGTGCCAGCAGTACAAACAGGGGTGGGCCCCAGTACTTC. Protein sequence: CASSTNRGGPQYF.

This chain connects TRBV6-5 to TRBJ1-2; D not resolved. Germline CDR1 MNHEY, CDR2 SVGAGI. The CDR3 spans 14 residues. The V and J ends lost 6 bases and 6 bases respectively, with 17 bases between them. The chain's CDR3 is CASSLILRGDGYTF. For the CDR3, the DNA is TGTGCCAGCAGCCTAATCCTTCGAGGAGATGGCTACACCTTC.

The chain combines TRBV5-4 with TRBJ1-3, with D hard to call. V dropped 7 bases and J dropped 0 bases, with 20 bases sitting between them. This CDR3 contains 17 residues. Germline loops: CDR1 SGHNT, CDR2 YYREEE (reference sequence). The CDR3 here is CASPNRTTAYSGNTIYF. In nucleotides, the CDR3 is TGTGCCAGCCCAAACAGAACAACCGCTTACTCTGGAAACACCATATATTTT.

The chain recombines TRBV5-3 with TRBJ2-1, with a tentative D call TRBD1 (6 bases). TRBV5-3 qualifies as an ORF whose function is uncertain. The CDR3 is 17 residues long. Trimming shortened V by 0 bases and J by 0 bases, and 13 bases separated the two germline ends. The CDR3, as DNA: TGTGCCAGAAGCTTGGTCTTAAGGGGGAGCTCCTACAATGAGCAGTTCTTC. Its protein is CARSLVLRGSSYNEQFF.

The chain employs TRBV4-3 and TRBJ1-1; D is unclear. Germline V gives CDR1 LGHNA, CDR2 YSLEER. Trimming stripped 0 bases from V and 3 bases from J, with 11 bases between. This CDR3 has 15 amino acids. The CDR3 DNA is TGCGCCAGCAGCCAAGATCCGGGAGTGGACACTGAAGCTTTCTTT. The encoded protein is CASSQDPGVDTEAFF.

The chain recombines TRBV25-1 with TRBJ2-1, with D possibly TRBD2 on 5 matching bases. The CDR3 runs to 17 residues. V lost 5 bases, J lost 0 bases, and 17 bases lay in between. Germline V gene lookup returns CDR1 MGHDK and CDR2 SYGVNS. This chain's CDR3 is CASSSISGVSSYNEQFF. The CDR3 DNA is TGTGCCAGCAGTTCAATATCCGGGGTTAGCTCCTACAATGAGCAGTTCTTC. Drawing the rest from reference TRBV25-1 and TRBJ2-1, the complete variable domain is EADIYQTPRYLVIGTGKKITLECSQTMGHDKMYWYQQDPGMELHLIHYSYGVNSTEKGDLSSESTVSRIRTEHFPLTLESARPSHTSQYLCASSSISGVSSYNEQFFGPGTRLTVL.

This sequence joins TRBV29-1 and TRBJ2-2; D gene unclear. This CDR3 is built from 12 residues. The germline V and J ends were trimmed by 4 bases and 8 bases, with 11 bases remaining between them. Germline assignment: CDR1 SQVTM and CDR2 ANQGSEA. The DNA of the CDR3 is TGCAGCGTTGCGCAGATCCGAGGGGAGCTGTTTTTT. The encoded protein is CSVAQIRGELFF.

J is TRBJ1-1 and V is TRBV5-1, with 7 positions matching TRBD1. The CDR3 is 15 residues long. V shed 1 base and J 1 base; nucleotides not matched to a gene: 4. Germline CDR1 is SGHRS and CDR2 is YFSETQ. The CDR3 loop reads CASSLRGQENTEAFF. The DNA of the CDR3 is TGCGCCAGCAGCTTGAGAGGACAGGAGAACACTGAAGCTTTCTTT.

The chain uses TRBV11-2 and TRBJ1-4, with D possibly matching TRBD1 (5 bases). V lost 0 bases to trimming and J lost 4 bases, with 6 bases between them. Germline V CDR1 and CDR2: SGHAT, FQNNGV. This CDR3 is built from 14 residues. The CDR3 DNA follows: TGTGCCAGCAGCTTAGACAGGGTTAATGAAAAACTGTTTTTT. This encodes CASSLDRVNEKLFF.

DNA for the CDR3: TGTGCCAGCAGCTTCTCTAGCGGGACCGGGGAGCTGTTTTTT. Encoded protein: CASSFSSGTGELFF. V usage is TRBV11-3 and J usage is TRBJ2-2; 8 nucleotides match TRBD2. Looked up from germline, CDR1 is SGHNT and CDR2 is YENEEA. This CDR3 contains 14 residues. Trimming took 3 bases from V and 5 from J; bases not matched to a gene: 2.